This is a list of T cell receptor beta chains from one sample in a study of regulatory T cells in long-lasting Graves disease. TCRdb re-analysed the multiplex PCR reads in MiXCR, keeping a single row per CDR3 protein. The sample carries more than 450,000 distinct CDR3 sequences, more than 10% recorded once. The same sample was also used in a study of T cells in Graves' hyperthyroidism and ophthalmopathy.

Source: peripheral blood mononuclear cells (PBMCs), taken at new diagnosis, from a patient treated with antithyroid drugs. The receptors here all came from a woman younger than 45 with Graves disease. Each CDR3 is given with its conserved first and last residue. Fields, in order: clone size, J gene, D gene, V gene, CDR3 DNA, CDR3 protein. The D gene is left open where the match is weak. The size entry is marked missing in some rows and otherwise reads once, few, many or a size class.

>-|TRBJ1-6|-|TRBV5-1
TGCGCCAGCAGCTTACAGGTTAATTCACCCCTCCACTTT
CASSLQVNSPLHF
>-|TRBJ2-1|TRBD2|TRBV5-1
TGCGCCAGCACCACCGGGACTAGCGGGTATGATGAGCAGTTCTTC
CASTTGTSGYDEQFF
>many|TRBJ2-3|-|TRBV28
TGTGCCAGCAGAGAACCGGGACATACGCAGTATTTT
CASREPGHTQYF
>few|TRBJ1-4|-|TRBV7-2
TGTGCCAGCAGCCTATGGGGGACGGTGGGGGGGCCGCGAAAACTGTTTTTT
CASSLWGTVGGPRKLFF
>many|TRBJ2-2|-|TRBV7-3
TGTGCCAGCAGGCTTAGTCCGGGGCAGGGCGGGGAGCTGTTTTTT
CASRLSPGQGGELFF
>many|TRBJ2-2|-|TRBV9
TGTGCCAGCAGCGTTCTGGACCACACCGGGGAGCTGTTTTTT
CASSVLDHTGELFF
>-|TRBJ2-1|-|TRBV29-1
TGCAGCGTTGGGACCGGCTACAATGAGCAGTTCTTC
CSVGTGYNEQFF
>many|TRBJ1-3|TRBD1|TRBV7-6
TGTGCCAGCAGCTCCAGAGTCCCGGTTTGGGACAGGGTAATGGCTTCTGGAAACACCATATATTTT
CASSSRVPVWDRVMASGNTIYF
>many|TRBJ1-1|TRBD1|TRBV29-1
TGCAGCGTTGGGGCAGGGGGCGCGGAATTCTTT
CSVGAGGAEFF
>many|TRBJ2-7|-|TRBV7-2
TGTGCCAGCAGCTTAGCTAGCGTCCCCTACGAGCAGTACTTC
CASSLASVPYEQYF
>many|TRBJ1-1|TRBD1|TRBV12-3/TRBV12-4
TGTGCCAGCAGTCCCACAGGGGTTGCTTTCTTT
CASSPTGVAFF
>-|TRBJ1-6|-|TRBV9
TGTGCCAGCAGCGTATTTGGAGACCGAACCCATTCACCCCTCCACTTT
CASSVFGDRTHSPLHF
>-|TRBJ1-1|-|TRBV5-5
TGTGCCAGCAGCCTAGCAGGGCCAGCGGGTGAAGCTTTCTTT
CASSLAGPAGEAFF
>many|TRBJ2-3|-|TRBV24-1
TGTGCCACCAGTGATTTTAACAGGGGCACAGATACGCAGTATTTT
CATSDFNRGTDTQYF
>many|TRBJ1-5|-|TRBV27
TGTGCCAGCAGCTTATTTAGCAATCAGCCCCAGCATTTT
CASSLFSNQPQHF
>many|TRBJ2-7|-|TRBV20-1
TGCAGTGCTAACCCCTTAGAGAGAGTATACTACGAGCAGTACTTC
CSANPLERVYYEQYF
>many|TRBJ2-1|-|TRBV11-1
-
CASSSSGPPYNEQFF
>many|TRBJ1-2|-|TRBV6-1
TGTGCCAGCACAGGTCGTGAACGGTATGGCTACACCTTC
CASTGRERYGYTF
>-|TRBJ2-1|-|TRBV5-5
TGTGCCAGCAGCTTGCTGCTCAGGATGGGGAATGAGCAGTTCTTC
CASSLLLRMGNEQFF
>many|TRBJ2-5|-|TRBV28
TGTGCCAGCAGTCATACAGGGAGGCCCCAAGAGACCCAGTACTTC
CASSHTGRPQETQYF
>-|TRBJ2-2|TRBD2|TRBV20-1
TGCAGTGGGAAAGAACTAGCGGGAGAAGCCGGGGAGCTGTTTTTT
CSGKELAGEAGELFF
>many|TRBJ1-2|TRBD1|TRBV20-1
TGCAGTGCTAGATCAGGGGGCTCTGGCTACACCTTC
CSARSGGSGYTF
>many|TRBJ2-1|-|TRBV6-1
TGTGCCAGCAGCCCAGGTTATATGGGGGGAGAGCAGTTCTTC
CASSPGYMGGEQFF
>few|TRBJ2-1|-|TRBV20-1
TGCAGTGCTAGCGGCCCCTATTACAATGAGCAGTTCTTC
CSASGPYYNEQFF
>many|TRBJ2-3|TRBD2|TRBV24-1
TGTGCCACCAGTGATTTGCAGGCGGGAGTCACAGATACGCAGTATTTT
CATSDLQAGVTDTQYF
>many|TRBJ1-5|-|TRBV6-1
TGTGCCAGCAGTGACACCCCAGGCCAGCCCCAGCATTTT
CASSDTPGQPQHF
>many|TRBJ2-5|TRBD1|TRBV28
TGTGCCAGCAGGGATTCATGGACAGGGAGTTTGGAGACCCAGTACTTC
CASRDSWTGSLETQYF
>-|TRBJ2-4|TRBD1|TRBV4-1
TGCGCCAGCAGCCAACGGGACAGGGGGGAGTCCAAAAACATTCAGTACTTC
CASSQRDRGESKNIQYF
>-|TRBJ2-1|TRBD2|TRBV11-3
TGTGCCAGCAGCTTTGTGGCAGCGGGAGACTACAATGAGCAGTTCTTC
CASSFVAAGDYNEQFF
>many|TRBJ2-1|TRBD2|TRBV20-1
TGCAGTGCCCCTACTAGCGGAAGAGGGCATGAGCAGTTCTTC
CSAPTSGRGHEQFF
>many|TRBJ2-5|-|TRBV2
TGTGCCAGCAGCGACGGGTCTCCCCAGGAGACCCAGTACTTC
CASSDGSPQETQYF
>-|TRBJ2-1|TRBD1|TRBV20-1
TGCAGTGCTAGAGACTGGACAGGGGAGAAAAATGAGCAGTTCTTC
CSARDWTGEKNEQFF
>many|TRBJ2-7|-|TRBV7-2
TGTGCCAGCAGCTTAATCGGCAGGGGCCACGAGCAGTACTTC
CASSLIGRGHEQYF
>-|TRBJ2-1|TRBD2|TRBV6-1
TGTGCCAGCAGAGGGACTAGCGGGAGGGCCTCCCACAATGAGCAGTTCTTC
CASRGTSGRASHNEQFF
>few|TRBJ1-6|TRBD1|TRBV4-3
TGCGCCAGCAGCCTGGGACAGGGATCTGCACCCCTCCACTTT
CASSLGQGSAPLHF
>many|TRBJ2-7|TRBD1|TRBV2
TGTGCCAGCAAGGACAGGGGGCCCGAGCAGTACTTC
CASKDRGPEQYF
>many|TRBJ2-7|-|TRBV20-1
TGCAGTGCTAGAGATGAGTTTTACGAGCAGTACTTC
CSARDEFYEQYF
>many|TRBJ2-1|-|TRBV5-1
TGCGCCAGCAGCTTCCGACAGGCCTACAATGAGCAGTTCTTC
CASSFRQAYNEQFF
>-|TRBJ2-7|-|TRBV19
TGTGCCAGTAGTAGATCCGGAACACGGTACAATGAGCAGTACTTC
CASSRSGTRYNEQYF
>few|TRBJ1-2|-|TRBV5-1
TGCGCCAGCAGAGAAATCCCAGGAGATTGGGGCTACACCTTC
CASREIPGDWGYTF
>-|TRBJ1-2|-|TRBV28
TGTGCCAGCAGTACTCCCGGGACACGCTATGGCTACACCTTC
CASSTPGTRYGYTF